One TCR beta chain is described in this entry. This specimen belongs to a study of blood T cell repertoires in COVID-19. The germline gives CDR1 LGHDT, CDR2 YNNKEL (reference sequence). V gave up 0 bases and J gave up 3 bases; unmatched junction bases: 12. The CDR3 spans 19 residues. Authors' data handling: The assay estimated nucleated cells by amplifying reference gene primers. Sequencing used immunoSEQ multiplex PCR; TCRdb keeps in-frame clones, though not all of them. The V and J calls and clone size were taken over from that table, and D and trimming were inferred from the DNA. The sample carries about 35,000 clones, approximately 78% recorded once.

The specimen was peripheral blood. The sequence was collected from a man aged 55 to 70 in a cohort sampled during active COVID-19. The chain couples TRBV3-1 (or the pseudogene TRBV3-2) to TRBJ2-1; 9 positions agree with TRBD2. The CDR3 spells CASSQDTRGGAGGYNEQFF. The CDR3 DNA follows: TGTGCCAGCAGCCAAGATACCAGGGGCGGAGCGGGGGGCTACAATGAGCAGTTCTTC.